These 19 T cell receptor beta chains came from one sample sequenced in a study of cytomegalovirus exposure and HLA in healthy donors. The primer mix had 60 Vbeta and 13 Jbeta primers. The table came from immunoSEQ multiplex PCR; TCRdb's copy has only in-frame clones and leaves some out. The sample has more than 150,000 clones, over 70% seen once. The sample taken for sequencing was PBMCs. These receptor sequences come from a woman in her forties in good health and CMV-seropositive.

The gene calls are TRBV5-4 and TRBJ2-3; 8 bases fit TRBD2. Germline V gene sequence: CDR1 SGHNT, CDR2 YYREEE (reference sequence). This CDR3 has 17 amino acids. The ends lost 4 bases at V and 5 bases at J; junction bases unmatched: 15. The CDR3: CASSRSGTSRFGDTQYF. CDR3 in DNA: TGTGCCAGCAGCCGATCCGGGACTAGTCGGTTTGGAGATACGCAGTATTTT.

V gene TRBV5-1 combines with J gene TRBJ2-2; D is unclear. The CDR3 contains 16 residues. The V end lost 1 base, the J end lost 0 bases, and 10 bases lay between the germline ends. Germline V gene sequence: CDR1 SGHRS, CDR2 YFSETQ. The CDR3 DNA is TGCGCCAGCAGCTTGATCGCAGGCCCGAACACCGGGGAGCTGTTTTTT. It specifies CASSLIAGPNTGELFF.

The genes are TRBV19 and TRBJ2-3; D remains unclear. Germline V gene data show CDR1 as LNHDA and CDR2 as SQIVND (reference sequence). The CDR3 is 13 amino acids. V lost 6 bases and J 0 bases, leaving 7 bases between the germline ends. The CDR3 sequence: CASSDTSTDTQYF. CDR3 nucleotide sequence: TGTGCCAGTAGCGATACTAGCACAGATACGCAGTATTTT.

The chain couples TRBV30 to TRBJ1-6; the D is unclear. The CDR3 sequence is 14 residues long. Per germline, CDR1 GTSNPN and CDR2 SVGIG (reference sequence). Trimming pared 1 base from V and 8 bases from J, leaving 12 bases between. CDR3 protein: CAWSGEATYSPLHF. CDR3 bases: TGTGCCTGGAGTGGAGAGGCGACCTATTCACCCCTCCACTTT.

This clone was seen only a few times. J is TRBJ1-2 and V is TRBV6-5, with TRBD1 matching over 7 bases. V shed 7 bases and J 0 bases; nucleotides not matched to a gene: 5. Germline values: CDR1 MNHEY, CDR2 SVGAGI. The length of the CDR3 is 14 residues. CDR3 in amino acids: CASTHTGANYGYTF. For the CDR3, the DNA is TGTGCCAGCACACATACAGGGGCTAACTATGGCTACACCTTC.

In nucleotides, the CDR3 is TGTGCCTGGAGTGAGACTTTGGACAGGGATGGCTACACCTTC. This sequence encodes CAWSETLDRDGYTF. This chain uses TRBV30 with TRBJ1-2; 8 bases map to TRBD1. The CDR3 is 14 amino acids. The germline V gene has CDR1 GTSNPN and CDR2 SVGIG (reference sequence). V was pared by 1 base and J by 6 bases, with 7 bases of the junction left unmatched.

The count of this clone is one. The chain combines TRBV18 with TRBJ1-2; tentatively, D is TRBD1 (5 bases). The CDR3 loop spans 14 amino acids. Per the germline V gene, CDR1 is KGHSH and CDR2 is LQKENI. Trimming stripped 4 bases from V and 4 bases from J, with 13 bases between. CDR3 nucleotides: TGTGCCAGCTCACTCGAGCAGGGCCTCTATGGCTACACCTTC. The encoded protein is CASSLEQGLYGYTF.

This rearrangement joins TRBV4-2 to TRBJ1-1; D uncertain. Per the germline V gene, CDR1 is LGHNA and CDR2 is YNFKEQ. This CDR3 has 14 residues. V shed 3 bases and J shed 0 bases, with 8 bases lying between them. The CDR3 sequence is CASSHPDMNTEAFF. CDR3 bases: TGTGCCAGCAGCCACCCAGACATGAACACTGAAGCTTTCTTT.

V and J are TRBV5-6 and TRBJ1-6; weak D call: TRBD1 (6 bases). Germline CDR1 reads SGHDT; CDR2 reads YYEEEE. The CDR3 spans 15 residues. Trimming removed 4 bases at V and 8 bases at J, with 16 bases between. For the CDR3, the DNA is TGTGCCAGCAGCCAAGCCGACAGGCTCGATTCACCCCTCCACTTT. It translates to CASSQADRLDSPLHF.

In its sample, this clone was seen once. V and J are TRBV5-1 and TRBJ2-7; possibly TRBD1 for D (5 bases). Germline-derived CDR1 and CDR2 are SGHRS and YFSETQ. This CDR3 contains 15 residues. With 1 base removed from V and 0 bases from J, the gap between germline ends came to 11 bases. CDR3 sequence: CASSLIGDSSYEQYF. For the CDR3, the DNA is TGCGCCAGCAGCTTGATAGGGGATAGCTCCTACGAGCAGTACTTC.

The chain uses TRBV5-1 and TRBJ2-6, with 12 positions matching TRBD1. Germline V gives CDR1 SGHRS, CDR2 YFSETQ. The CDR3 consists of 17 residues. The V and J ends lost 4 bases and 2 bases, in that order; junction bases with no gene match: 4. CDR3 amino acids: CASSGTGGAPGANVLTF. The CDR3 DNA reads as TGCGCCAGCAGCGGGACAGGGGGCGCGCCTGGGGCCAACGTCCTGACTTTC.

The rearrangement joins TRBV18 to TRBJ1-4; possibly TRBD1 for D (5 bases). There are 14 residues in the CDR3. Deletions cut 7 bases from V and 5 bases from J, with 14 bases between. Germline assignment: CDR1 KGHSH and CDR2 LQKENI. The CDR3 DNA follows: TGTGCCAGCTGTGGGGGAGGCGCCAATGAAAAACTGTTTTTT. It translates to CASCGGGANEKLFF. Drawing the rest from reference TRBV18 and TRBJ1-4, the complete variable domain is NAGVMQNPRHLVRRRGQEARLRCSPMKGHSHVYWYRQLPEEGLKFMVYLQKENIIDESGMPKERFSAEFPKEGPSILRIQQVVRGDSAAYFCASCGGGANEKLFFGSGTQLSVL.

V gene TRBV6-6 combines with J gene TRBJ2-1; possibly TRBD2 for D (7 bases). V gave up 5 bases and J gave up 12 bases, with 26 bases separating them. CDR3 length: 16 amino acids. Germline-derived CDR1 and CDR2 are MNHNY and SVGAGI (reference sequence). The chain's CDR3 is CASSRSRGVPEGGQFF. The CDR3 nucleotides are TGTGCCAGCAGTCGATCTCGGGGGGTGCCGGAAGGGGGGCAGTTCTTC.

The chain recombines TRBV18 with TRBJ2-7, with 11 nucleotides matching TRBD2. Germline CDR1 KGHSH, CDR2 LQKENI. The CDR3 loop spans 15 amino acids. Trimming cost V 3 bases and J 5 bases; bases outside gene matches: 6. CDR3 coding DNA: TGTGCCAGCTCACCGCCGGGACTAGCGGTCCACGAGCAGTACTTC. Translating gives CASSPPGLAVHEQYF.

V gene TRBV30 combines with J gene TRBJ1-4; D remains ambiguous. Trimming took off 3 bases at V and 0 bases at J, with 8 bases between the two ends. CDR1 GTSNPN and CDR2 SVGIG come from the germline V gene (reference sequence). The CDR3 is made up of 14 amino acids. CDR3: CAWRVPATNEKLFF. The CDR3 nucleotides are TGTGCCTGGAGGGTACCAGCAACTAATGAAAAACTGTTTTTT.

The table lists this clone with a few counts. This chain connects TRBV5-1 to TRBJ2-1, with 10 nucleotides matching TRBD2. Germline assignment: CDR1 SGHRS and CDR2 YFSETQ. CDR3 length: 16 amino acids. The junction had 9 bases not matched to a gene; V was cut back by 4 bases and J by 5 bases. Here the CDR3 DNA reads TGCGCCAGCAGCCGTGCTAGCGGGGGAACCCACAATGAGCAGTTCTTC. This gives the protein CASSRASGGTHNEQFF.

V and J are TRBV28 and TRBJ2-7; TRBD1 is a possible D gene (8 bases). Germline CDR1 is MDHEN and CDR2 is SYDVKM. The CDR3 is 14 residues long. V was pared by 8 bases and J by 0 bases, with 14 bases between. DNA for the CDR3: TGTGCCAGCCTACAGGGGGGGGCCTCCTACGAGCAGTACTTC. It codes for CASLQGGASYEQYF.

This clone has a handful of counts. This chain connects TRBV6-4 to TRBJ2-1; tentative D call: TRBD2 (5 bases). The CDR3 consists of 13 residues. Germline V gene lookup returns CDR1 MRHNA and CDR2 SNTAGT. The V and J ends lost 1 base and 12 bases respectively, with 13 bases between them. CDR3 nucleotide sequence: TGTGCCAGCAGTGACTTCGAGGGATCCGTGCAGTTCTTC. Translation gives CASSDFEGSVQFF.

The gene calls are TRBV14 and TRBJ2-7; TRBD1 aligns across 7 bases. The CDR3 spans 15 residues. V was clipped by 0 bases and J by 3 bases; unmatched bases: 5. CDR1 is SGHDN, CDR2 FVKESK, per germline. The CDR3 region is CASSQDPDRDYEQYF. CDR3 bases: TGTGCCAGCAGCCAAGATCCTGACAGGGACTACGAGCAGTACTTC. Complete variable domain (other parts from reference TRBV14 and TRBJ2-7): EAGVTQFPSHSVIEKGQTVTLRCDPISGHDNLYWYRRVMGKEIKFLLHFVKESKQDESGMPNNRFLAERTGGTYSTLKVQPAELEDSGVYFCASSQDPDRDYEQYFGPGTRLTVT.